What follows is one TCR beta chain and its context. Its matching antigen is unknown. This entry is derived from a study of T cell clonotyping in hematopoietic cell transplantation. At the level of the study: Recipient samples before transplant were obtained post-cytoreduction.

Study-wide results and limits: Higher Inverse Simpson Index values in graft donor and pretransplant recipient predicted broader posttransplant TCR diversity. Cells were unsorted, so CD4 and CD8 contributions were not separated.

Generated by immunoSEQ multiplex PCR, the TCRdb table keeps only in-frame clones and is missing some. Of approximately 20,000 clones listed, about 84% are singletons. Trimming took 1 base from V and 7 from J, leaving 10 bases between them. CDR3 length equals 13 residues. Germline V gives CDR1 MGHRA, CDR2 YSYEKL. The time point: recipient sample about 28 days before transplant, after cytoreduction. Recipient blood drawn about 28 days pretransplant and days 30, 100, 180 after. The sample in question was peripheral blood mononuclear cells, obtained before stem cell transplant. V gene TRBV4-1 combines with J gene TRBJ1-2, with TRBD1 as a possible D gene (5 bases). The sequence was obtained from a man aged 50-60 years with acute myeloid leukemia. Some clones in this sample may be carry-over from other donors' samples. The CDR3 DNA follows: TGCGCCAGCAGCCAAGCAGGGATCGGTGGCTACACCTTC. This gives the protein CASSQAGIGGYTF.